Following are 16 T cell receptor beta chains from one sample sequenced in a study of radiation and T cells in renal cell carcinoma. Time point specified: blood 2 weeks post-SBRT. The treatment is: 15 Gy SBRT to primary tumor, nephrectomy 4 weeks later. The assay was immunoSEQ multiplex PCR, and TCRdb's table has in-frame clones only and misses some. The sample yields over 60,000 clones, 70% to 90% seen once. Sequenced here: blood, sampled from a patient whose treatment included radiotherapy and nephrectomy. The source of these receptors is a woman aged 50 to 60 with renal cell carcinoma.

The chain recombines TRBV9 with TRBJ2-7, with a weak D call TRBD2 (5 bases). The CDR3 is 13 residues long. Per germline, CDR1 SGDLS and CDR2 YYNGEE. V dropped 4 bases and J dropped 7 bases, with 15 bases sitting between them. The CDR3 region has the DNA TGTGCCAGCAGCCCGGGCCCTGCGGGTGAGCAGTACTTC. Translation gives CASSPGPAGEQYF.

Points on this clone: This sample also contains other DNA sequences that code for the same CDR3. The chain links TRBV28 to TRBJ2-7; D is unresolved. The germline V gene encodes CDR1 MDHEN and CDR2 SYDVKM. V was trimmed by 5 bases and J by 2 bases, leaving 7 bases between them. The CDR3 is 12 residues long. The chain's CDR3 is CASSRAAYEQYF. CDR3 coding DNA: TGTGCCAGCAGTCGGGCGGCCTACGAGCAGTACTTC.

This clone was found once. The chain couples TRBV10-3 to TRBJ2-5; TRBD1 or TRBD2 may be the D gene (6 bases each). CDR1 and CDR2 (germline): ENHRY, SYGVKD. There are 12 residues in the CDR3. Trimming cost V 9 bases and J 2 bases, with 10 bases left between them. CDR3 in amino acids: CAIRGAQETQYF. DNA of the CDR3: TGTGCCATTAGGGGGGCTCAAGAGACCCAGTACTTC.

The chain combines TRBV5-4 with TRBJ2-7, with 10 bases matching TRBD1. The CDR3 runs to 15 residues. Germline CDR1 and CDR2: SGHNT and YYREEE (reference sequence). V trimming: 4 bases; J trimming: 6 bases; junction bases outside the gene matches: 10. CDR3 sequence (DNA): TGTGCCAGCAGCCCGACAGGGGGCGCTCAGGGCGAGCAGTACTTC. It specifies CASSPTGGAQGEQYF. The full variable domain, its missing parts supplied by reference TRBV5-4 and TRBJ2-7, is ETGVTQSPTHLIKTRGQQVTLRCSSQSGHNTVSWYQQALGQGPQFIFQYYREEENGRGNFPPRFSGLQFPNYSSELNVNALELDDSALYLCASSPTGGAQGEQYFGPGTRLTVT.

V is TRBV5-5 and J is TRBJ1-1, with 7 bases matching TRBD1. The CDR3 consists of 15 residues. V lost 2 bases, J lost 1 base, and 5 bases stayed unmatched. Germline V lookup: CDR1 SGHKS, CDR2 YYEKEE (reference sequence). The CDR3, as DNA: TGTGCCAGCAGCTTAAGGACAGGAGCGAACACTGAAGCTTTCTTT. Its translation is CASSLRTGANTEAFF.

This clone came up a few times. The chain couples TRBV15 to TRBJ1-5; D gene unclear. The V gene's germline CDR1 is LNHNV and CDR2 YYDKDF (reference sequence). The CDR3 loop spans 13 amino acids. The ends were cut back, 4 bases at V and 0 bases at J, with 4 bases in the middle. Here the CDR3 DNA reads TGTGCCACCAGCAAGGATAGCAATCAGCCCCAGCATTTT. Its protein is CATSKDSNQPQHF.

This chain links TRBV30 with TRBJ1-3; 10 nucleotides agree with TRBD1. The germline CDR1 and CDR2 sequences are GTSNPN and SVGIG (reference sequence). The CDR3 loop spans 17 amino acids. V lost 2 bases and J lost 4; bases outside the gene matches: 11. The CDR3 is CAWSRVRDRGTGNTIYF. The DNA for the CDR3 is TGTGCCTGGAGTCGGGTTCGGGACAGGGGTACCGGAAACACCATATATTTT.

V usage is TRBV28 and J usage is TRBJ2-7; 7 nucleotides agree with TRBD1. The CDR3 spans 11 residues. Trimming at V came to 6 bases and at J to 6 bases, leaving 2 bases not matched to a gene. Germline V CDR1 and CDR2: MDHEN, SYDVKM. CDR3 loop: CASRRTGEQYF. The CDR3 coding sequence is TGTGCCAGCAGGAGGACAGGCGAGCAGTACTTC.

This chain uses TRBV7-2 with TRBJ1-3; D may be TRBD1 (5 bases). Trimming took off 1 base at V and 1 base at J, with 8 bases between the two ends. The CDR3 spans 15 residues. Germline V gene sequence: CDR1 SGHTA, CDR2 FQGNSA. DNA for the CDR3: TGTGCCAGCAGCTTAGGGACACCGTCTGGAAACACCATATATTTT. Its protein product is CASSLGTPSGNTIYF.

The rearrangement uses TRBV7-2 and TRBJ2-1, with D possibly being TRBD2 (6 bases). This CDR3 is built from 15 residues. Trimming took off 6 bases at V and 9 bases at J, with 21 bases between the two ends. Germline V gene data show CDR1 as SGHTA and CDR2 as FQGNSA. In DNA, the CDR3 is TGTGCCAGCAGTGACCTAGCGCTACTGCAGGGTGAGCAGTTCTTC. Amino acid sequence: CASSDLALLQGEQFF.

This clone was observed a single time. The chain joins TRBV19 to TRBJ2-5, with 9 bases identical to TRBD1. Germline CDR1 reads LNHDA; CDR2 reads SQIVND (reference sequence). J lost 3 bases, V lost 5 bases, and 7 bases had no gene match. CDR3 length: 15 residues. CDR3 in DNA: TGTGCCAGTAGTTACCCGGGACAGGGCAAAGAGACCCAGTACTTC. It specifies CASSYPGQGKETQYF.

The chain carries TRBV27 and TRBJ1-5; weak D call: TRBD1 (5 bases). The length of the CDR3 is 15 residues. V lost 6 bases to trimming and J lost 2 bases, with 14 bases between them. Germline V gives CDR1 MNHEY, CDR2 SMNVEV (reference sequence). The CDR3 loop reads CASSREGVGNQPQHF. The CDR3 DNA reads TGTGCCAGCAGCCGGGAAGGGGTTGGCAATCAGCCCCAGCATTTT.

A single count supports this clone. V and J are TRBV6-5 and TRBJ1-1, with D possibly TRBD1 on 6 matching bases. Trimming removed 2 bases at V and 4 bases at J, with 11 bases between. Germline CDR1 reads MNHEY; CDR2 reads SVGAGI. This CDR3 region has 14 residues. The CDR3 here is CASSYLQGSTEAFF. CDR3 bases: TGTGCCAGCAGTTACCTCCAGGGGAGCACTGAAGCTTTCTTT.

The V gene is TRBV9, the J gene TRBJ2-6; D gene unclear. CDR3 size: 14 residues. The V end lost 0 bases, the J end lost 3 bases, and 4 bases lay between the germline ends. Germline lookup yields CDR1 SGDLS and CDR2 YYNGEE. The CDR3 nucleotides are TGTGCCAGCAGCGTAGCGGATGGGGCCAACGTCCTGACTTTC. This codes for CASSVADGANVLTF.

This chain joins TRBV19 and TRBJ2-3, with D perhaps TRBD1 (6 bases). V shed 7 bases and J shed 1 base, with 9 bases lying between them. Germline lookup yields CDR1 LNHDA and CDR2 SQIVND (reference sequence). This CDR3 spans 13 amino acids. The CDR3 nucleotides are TGTGCCAGTAAAGAGGGGGGCACAGATACGCAGTATTTT. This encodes CASKEGGTDTQYF.

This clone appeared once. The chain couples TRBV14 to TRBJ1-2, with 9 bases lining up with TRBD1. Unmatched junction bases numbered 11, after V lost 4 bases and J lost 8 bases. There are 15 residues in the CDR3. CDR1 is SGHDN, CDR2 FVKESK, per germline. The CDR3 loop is CASSRTPQGAGGYTF. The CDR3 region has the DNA TGTGCCAGCAGCCGAACCCCACAGGGGGCGGGCGGCTACACCTTC.